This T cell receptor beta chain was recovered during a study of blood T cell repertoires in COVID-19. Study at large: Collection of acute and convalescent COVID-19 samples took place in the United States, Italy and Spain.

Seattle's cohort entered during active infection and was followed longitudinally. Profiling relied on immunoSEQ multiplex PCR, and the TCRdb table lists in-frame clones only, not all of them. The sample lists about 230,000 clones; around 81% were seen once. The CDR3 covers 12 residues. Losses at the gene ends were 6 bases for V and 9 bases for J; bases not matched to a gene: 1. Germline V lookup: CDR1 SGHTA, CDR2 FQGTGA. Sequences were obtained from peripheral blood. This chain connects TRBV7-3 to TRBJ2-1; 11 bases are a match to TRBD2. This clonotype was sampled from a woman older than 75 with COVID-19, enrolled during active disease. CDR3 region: CASSLAGGEQFF. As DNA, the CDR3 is TGTGCCAGCAGTCTAGCGGGAGGTGAGCAGTTCTTC.